This T cell receptor (beta chain) was recorded in a study of blood T cells in healthy people across ages. Study-wide context: When template switching was applied, about one barcoded beta molecule was captured per two T cells.

Sample-barcoded 5' priming and a J-beta primer mix drove a second PCR of roughly 7 to 11 cycles. Each cDNA molecule, via a template-switch adaptor with 12 random nucleotides, was tagged. MiXCR was run by TCRdb on the 5' RACE reads, yielding one entry per CDR3 protein. The table includes 650,000 to 950,000 distinct CDR3 sequences, 40% to 50% detected once. V shed 5 bases, J shed 5 bases, and the junction held 10 bases outside the gene matches. The germline V gene has CDR1 LNHNV and CDR2 YYDKDF (reference sequence). The CDR3 contains 15 residues. The sample comprised blood. The J gene is TRBJ1-1, the V gene TRBV15; 8 bases line up with TRBD1. This TCR came from a man between 60 and 75 years old in good health. The CDR3: CATSGKTGALTEAFF. The DNA of the CDR3 is TGTGCCACCAGCGGAAAGACAGGGGCCCTTACTGAAGCTTTCTTT.